The table lists the clone carrying this T cell receptor beta chain with a few counts. Its antigen is not identified. Preparation of the TCRbeta library was carried out with unique molecular identifiers. In TCRdb, the PCR reads were re-called with MiXCR into one record per CDR3 protein. The repertoire includes around 230,000 distinct CDR3 sequences, around a sixth of them detected once, and about 39% sits in the top ten. This sample was taken from a study of T-cell reconstitution after alpha-beta-depleted transplantation in children. Study-level points and caveats: At day 60, the high TCRbeta diversity found in some patients originated from recipient T cells and thymic progenitors that had survived. Diversity and T-cell counts at one year after transplant derived mostly from new T cells.

Germline CDR1 is SGDLS and CDR2 is YYNGEE. The CDR3 totals 18 residues. Trimming removed 0 bases from V and 5 bases from J; junction bases left unmatched: 11. This receptor was identified in a male patient between 2 and 9 years old who had a stem cell transplant for acute lymphoblastic leukemia, so the T cells may come from the graft donor. Sequencing used PBMCs, mostly from graft donor cells, obtained 360 days after TCRalphabeta/CD19-depleted stem cell transplant. V is TRBV9 and J is TRBJ2-2; TRBD2 matches 9 bases. The DNA of the CDR3 is TGTGCCAGCAGCGTAGAGAGCGGGGGGAAACCGCGGACCGGGGAGCTGTTTTTT. It yields the protein CASSVESGGKPRTGELFF.